The rows below give T cell receptor beta chains drawn from one sample of a study of OX40 agonist ivuxolimab in advanced cancers. TCRdb's table, derived via immunoSEQ multiplex PCR, lists solely in-frame clones and lacks some. This sample has 35,000 to 50,000 clones; about 86% occur once, and the top ten carry roughly a fifth. The starting material was CD4+ or CD8+ T cells sorted from blood, obtained in a trial of the OX40 agonist ivuxolimab. The receptor set was obtained from an adult with an advanced solid tumor such as melanoma, head and neck, liver or kidney cancer. Each CDR3 is given with its conserved first and last residue. D genes are given only for firm matches. A row's size may be missing; if present it is once, few, many or a size class.

CDR3nt,CDR3aa,d_gene,v_gene,j_gene,abundance
TGTGCCAGCAGCTCGGGACAGGGGGCTGGTGAGCAGTTCTTC,CASSSGQGAGEQFF,TRBD1,TRBV28,TRBJ2-1,.
TGTGCCAGCAGCTTGGAGGGGCGGTTGGGCAATCAGCCCCAGCATTTT,CASSLEGRLGNQPQHF,.,TRBV5-8,TRBJ1-5,.
TGTGCCAGCACTTTTAGCGGGGGGCAAGAGACCCAGTACTTC,CASTFSGGQETQYF,TRBD2,TRBV2,TRBJ2-5,.
TGTGCCAGCAGCGCCTGGGGGGCAGGAGATACGCAGTATTTT,CASSAWGAGDTQYF,.,TRBV9,TRBJ2-3,.
TGTGCCAGCACCCCCGGGGGAGCGAACACTGAAGCTTTCTTT,CASTPGGANTEAFF,.,TRBV19,TRBJ1-1,.
TGTGCCAGCAGCTTAATCGGCGGGAAAAACATTCAGTACTTC,CASSLIGGKNIQYF,.,TRBV7-2,TRBJ2-4,few
TGTGCCAGCAGTTTATCCGAGACAGGGTTTAATTCACCCCTCCACTTT,CASSLSETGFNSPLHF,TRBD1,TRBV27,TRBJ1-6,.
TGTGCCTTCGGGACAGGTTTCTACGAGCAGTACTTC,CAFGTGFYEQYF,TRBD1,TRBV30,TRBJ2-7,.
TGTGCCAGCTCCTTTGTCCGGGGGGGCACAGATACGCAGTATTTT,CASSFVRGGTDTQYF,TRBD2,TRBV6-6,TRBJ2-3,.
TGCGCCAGCAGCTTGGCCGGGACAGTCGATGATCCCCAGCATTTT,CASSLAGTVDDPQHF,TRBD1,TRBV5-1,TRBJ1-5,.